A single sample is the source of the 26 T cell receptor beta chains below, sequenced in a study of vaccination and CD4 T cells after COVID-19. Treatment meaning: roughly 10-day PBMC culture with coronavirus spike peptide pools or control peptides (ViraFEST assay). Oncomine TCR Beta short-read sequencing was applied to DNA from cultured CD4+ T cells. TCRdb passed the PCR reads through MiXCR, listing each CDR3 protein once. Among about 7,600 distinct CDR3 sequences listed, about a fifth were seen once. For these TCRs, the target antigens are not known. Sequencing used CD4+ T cells from blood, cultured in vitro, obtained after SARS-CoV-2 vaccination. The receptors stem from a human donor who had recovered from COVID-19.

This clonotype has more than one count but fewer than ten. The V call is TRBV20-1, the J call TRBJ1-3; possible D gene TRBD1, 6 bases. The V and J ends lost 5 bases and 0 bases respectively, with 14 bases between them. This CDR3 region has 15 residues. Germline assignment: CDR1 DFQATT and CDR2 SNEGSKA (reference sequence). The chain's CDR3 is CSASPKGGSGNTIYF. As DNA, the CDR3 is TGCAGTGCTTCCCCGAAGGGGGGCTCTGGAAACACCATATATTTT.

This clonotype came up a few times. The CDR3 region is CSARDLRGRVNEKLFF. CDR3 in DNA: TGCAGTGCTAGAGATCTTCGAGGACGAGTTAATGAAAAACTGTTTTTT. The gene calls are TRBV20-1 and TRBJ1-4, with D uncertain. Germline lookup yields CDR1 DFQATT and CDR2 SNEGSKA (reference sequence). The V and J ends lost 0 bases and 4 bases respectively, with 15 bases between them. The CDR3 consists of 16 residues.

This rearrangement joins TRBV19 to TRBJ1-1; D may be TRBD1 (5 bases). CDR3 length: 16 amino acids. Germline values: CDR1 LNHDA, CDR2 SQIVND (reference sequence). The V gene lost 3 bases and the J gene lost 2 bases, with 16 bases spanning the gap. In nucleotides, the CDR3 is TGTGCCAGTAGTATCGGGGCCGGTTACCGTAACACTGAAGCTTTCTTT. Protein product: CASSIGAGYRNTEAFF. The entire variable domain, with the rest obtained from reference TRBV19 and TRBJ1-1, is as follows: DGGITQSPKYLFRKEGQNVTLSCEQNLNHDAMYWYRQDPGQGLRLIYYSQIVNDFQKGDIAEGYSVSREKKESFPLTVTSAQKNPTAFYLCASSIGAGYRNTEAFFGQGTRLTVV.

This chain uses TRBV28 with TRBJ1-1, with 11 bases lining up with TRBD1. The CDR3 sequence is 15 residues long. CDR1 is MDHEN and CDR2 is SYDVKM in the germline V gene. J gave up 7 bases and V 3 bases, and 7 bases lay outside the gene matches. DNA of the CDR3: TGTGCCAGCAGTTTCGGCGGACAGGGGGCGGATGAAGCTTTCTTT. Translation gives CASSFGGQGADEAFF.

This clonotype has a count of ten or more. The chain uses TRBV28 and TRBJ2-1; D may be TRBD1 or TRBD2 (6 bases each). The CDR3 is 16 amino acids. In germline, CDR1 is MDHEN, CDR2 SYDVKM. V was shortened by 4 bases and J by 0 bases, with 13 bases between the two germline ends. The CDR3 DNA sequence: TGTGCCAGCAGTTCGGGGGCATCGAGCTCCTACAATGAGCAGTTCTTC. It specifies CASSSGASSSYNEQFF.

Notes on this clonotype: One base away lies a much larger clone, so this may be a sequencing read error. This chain joins TRBV7-6 and TRBJ2-7; TRBD2 matches at 10 bases. The V gene's germline CDR1 is SGHVS and CDR2 FNYEAQ. The CDR3 spans 15 residues. The DNA for the CDR3 is TGTGCCAGCAGCTCACCTAGCGGGAGCTCCTACGAGCGGTACTTC. Its translation: CASSSPSGSSYERYF.

This clonotype has more than one count but fewer than ten. This rearrangement joins TRBV6-1 to TRBJ2-1; 7 bases agree with TRBD1. Germline V gives CDR1 MNHNS, CDR2 SASEGT. This CDR3 spans 14 amino acids. The J segment lost 7 bases and the V segment lost 1 base, leaving 4 bases of the junction unmatched. The CDR3: CASSEVAGGNEQFF. As DNA, the CDR3 is TGTGCCAGCAGTGAAGTCGCAGGGGGAAATGAGCAGTTCTTC.

This clonotype showed up many times. The chain combines TRBV6-1 with TRBJ2-3, with 7 bases aligning to TRBD2. Trimming removed 6 bases from V and 2 bases from J; junction bases left unmatched: 5. CDR3 length equals 14 residues. In germline, CDR1 is MNHNS, CDR2 SASEGT. The DNA for the CDR3 is TGTGCCAGCAGGGCGGGAGCGACCACAGATACGCAGTATTTT. Amino acid sequence: CASRAGATTDTQYF.

This clonotype is large (0.1 to 1%) in the sample. The CDR3 DNA sequence: TGCAGTGCTAGACTAGCGGGATTCAGGGCGGAGGGGACCCAGTACTTC. This translates into CSARLAGFRAEGTQYF. The chain carries TRBV20-1 and TRBJ2-5, with 9 bases fitting TRBD2. The CDR3 has 16 residues. Germline values: CDR1 DFQATT, CDR2 SNEGSKA (reference sequence). V dropped 2 bases and J dropped 7; count of bases not matched to a gene: 14.

In this sample, this clonotype turned up a few times. This chain links TRBV11-2 with TRBJ1-2; a possible D gene is TRBD1 (5 bases). The CDR3 spans 14 residues. V lost 5 bases to trimming and J lost 2 bases, with 12 bases between them. Germline assignment: CDR1 SGHAT and CDR2 FQNNGV. CDR3 sequence reads: CASSPGRGNYGYTF. The CDR3 nucleotides read TGTGCCAGCAGCCCGGGGCGTGGGAACTATGGCTACACCTTC.

The chain carries TRBV5-5 and TRBJ1-1; 9 nucleotides align to TRBD1. Germline-derived CDR1 and CDR2 are SGHKS and YYEKEE (reference sequence). The V and J ends lost 5 bases and 5 bases, in that order; junction bases with no gene match: 10. This CDR3 has 15 amino acids. CDR3 protein: CASSEPGQGWTEAFF. CDR3 DNA sequence: TGTGCCAGCAGTGAACCGGGACAGGGTTGGACTGAAGCTTTCTTT.

Only one count was recorded for this clonotype. J is TRBJ2-1 and V is TRBV20-1; 7 nucleotides match TRBD2. The germline gives CDR1 DFQATT, CDR2 SNEGSKA (reference sequence). CDR3 length: 16 amino acids. The V segment lost 0 bases and the J segment 8 bases; nucleotides outside the gene matches: 13. The CDR3 DNA reads as TGCAGTGCTAGAGATAGCGGGCGGCCGGGGGGAGATGAGCAGTTCTTC. Its translation: CSARDSGRPGGDEQFF.

This clonotype is large by share. V and J are TRBV20-1 and TRBJ2-7, with TRBD2 matching over 8 bases. Losses at the gene ends were 7 bases for V and 0 bases for J; bases not matched to a gene: 8. There are 14 residues in the CDR3. Germline lookup yields CDR1 DFQATT and CDR2 SNEGSKA (reference sequence). CDR3: CSVPRGGSSYEQYF. For the CDR3, the DNA is TGCAGTGTACCCCGCGGGGGGAGCTCCTACGAGCAGTACTTC.

This clonotype showed up just a few times. J is TRBJ1-1 and V is TRBV19; D uncertain. The CDR3 is 15 residues long. V was pared by 5 bases and J by 1 base, with 14 bases between. CDR1 and CDR2 (germline): LNHDA, SQIVND (reference sequence). CDR3 residues: CASSLPPAGNTEAFF. The DNA for the CDR3 is TGTGCCAGTAGTCTCCCACCGGCGGGGAACACTGAAGCTTTCTTT.

The rearrangement uses TRBV10-1 and TRBJ2-1; D is possibly TRBD1 (7 bases). The ends were cut back, 5 bases at V and 6 bases at J, with 17 bases in the middle. Germline V gene lookup returns CDR1 WNHNN and CDR2 SYGVQD (reference sequence). The CDR3 loop spans 15 amino acids. CDR3 sequence: CASSQTGRYFNEQFF. The CDR3 nucleotides read TGCGCCAGCAGTCAGACAGGGAGGTACTTCAATGAGCAGTTCTTC.

This clonotype was found a few times. This chain links TRBV29-1 with TRBJ2-6; D remains unclear. CDR1 SQVTM and CDR2 ANQGSEA come from the germline V gene. Between the trimmed V and J ends, which lost 4 bases and 2 bases, there was a span of 6 bases. CDR3 length: 13 amino acids. The CDR3 is CSVVVTGANVLTF. In DNA form, the CDR3 reads TGCAGCGTTGTTGTAACTGGGGCCAACGTCCTGACTTTC. The variable domain in full, with the rest retrieved from reference TRBV29-1 and TRBJ2-6, is SAVISQKPSRDICQRGTSLTIQCQVDSQVTMMFWYRQQPGQSLTLIATANQGSEATYESGFVIDKFPISRPNLTFSTLTVSNMSPEDSSIYLCSVVVTGANVLTFGAGSRLTVL.

This chain uses TRBV28 with TRBJ1-1; D unresolved. This CDR3 spans 14 amino acids. The V end was cut by 5 bases, the J end by 4 bases, with 14 bases between. Germline lookup yields CDR1 MDHEN and CDR2 SYDVKM. DNA for the CDR3: TGTGCCAGCAGTCAATCCATGAAGGGCACTGAAGCTTTCTTT. Its translation is CASSQSMKGTEAFF.

This sequence joins TRBV11-1 and TRBJ2-1; 10 nucleotides line up with TRBD2. V dropped 6 bases and J dropped 6; count of bases not matched to a gene: 5. The CDR3 runs 14 residues. The germline V gene has CDR1 SGHAT and CDR2 FQDESV (reference sequence). The CDR3 region is CASSDQRGGNEQFF. CDR3 in DNA: TGTGCCAGCAGTGACCAGCGGGGGGGCAATGAGCAGTTCTTC. Full variable domain (missing parts from reference TRBV11-1 and TRBJ2-1): EAEVAQSPRYKITEKSQAVAFWCDPISGHATLYWYRQILGQGPELLVQFQDESVVDDSQLPKDRFSAERLKGVDSTLKIQPAELGDSAMYLCASSDQRGGNEQFFGPGTRLTVL.

This clonotype has ten or more counts. The rearrangement links TRBV19 to TRBJ1-1; TRBD1 aligns across 7 bases. Trimming took 5 bases from V and 4 from J; bases not matched to a gene: 16. The CDR3 is made up of 17 amino acids. CDR1 and CDR2 (germline): LNHDA, SQIVND (reference sequence). DNA of the CDR3: TGTGCCAGTAGTGCGGGACTAGGGGGCGGGAGGCGCACTGAAGCTTTCTTT. Protein product: CASSAGLGGGRRTEAFF.

Within the sample, this clonotype is medium-sized. The chain has TRBV7-9 and TRBJ2-5, with no clear D. Looked up from germline, CDR1 is SEHNR and CDR2 is FQNEAQ (reference sequence). Deletions cut 5 bases from V and 5 bases from J, with 9 bases between. CDR3 length: 12 amino acids. DNA for the CDR3: TGTGCCAGCAGCGATATATCCGAGACCCAGTACTTC. Its protein is CASSDISETQYF.

By its share, this clonotype is medium-sized. The chain couples TRBV7-2 to TRBJ2-7; D may match TRBD1 or TRBD2 (7 bases each). V was pared by 5 bases and J by 2 bases, with 22 bases between. CDR1 SGHTA and CDR2 FQGNSA come from the germline V gene. This CDR3 is 17 amino acids long. The CDR3 DNA sequence: TGTGCCAGCAGCCCGACGGACAGGCCCCGGGGGGCCTACGAGCAGTACTTC. Protein sequence: CASSPTDRPRGAYEQYF. The full variable domain, its missing parts supplied by reference TRBV7-2 and TRBJ2-7, is GAGVSQSPSNKVTEKGKDVELRCDPISGHTALYWYRQSLGQGLEFLIYFQGNSAPDKSGLPSDRFSAERTGGSVSTLTIQRTQQEDSAVYLCASSPTDRPRGAYEQYFGPGTRLTVT.

This clonotype has at least ten counts. The J gene is TRBJ2-3, the V gene TRBV7-9; D is undetermined. Germline loops: CDR1 SEHNR, CDR2 FQNEAQ (reference sequence). V lost 5 bases to trimming and J lost 9 bases, with 12 bases between them. The CDR3 sequence is 12 residues long. The CDR3 sequence is CASSPSERTQYF. CDR3 nucleotides: TGTGCCAGCAGCCCCTCCGAGAGGACGCAGTATTTT. Filled out from reference TRBV7-9 and TRBJ2-3, the complete variable domain reads DTGVSQNPRHKITKRGQNVTFRCDPISEHNRLYWYRQTLGQGPEFLTYFQNEAQLEKSRLLSDRFSAERPKGSFSTLEIQRTEQGDSAMYLCASSPSERTQYFGPGTRLTVL.

This clonotype qualifies as medium-sized (0.01 to 0.1%). The chain recombines TRBV19 with TRBJ1-5; D ambiguous. V shed 2 bases and J shed 7 bases, with 15 bases lying between them. CDR1 is LNHDA, CDR2 SQIVND, per germline (reference sequence). This CDR3 is 15 amino acids long. Here the CDR3 DNA reads TGTGCCAGTAGTATACTGAGAGGGCCGGGCCAGCCCCAGCATTTT. Translated: CASSILRGPGQPQHF.

The sample holds a few counts of this clonotype. The CDR3 protein is CASSPYRGRSTEAFF. The CDR3 DNA is TGTGCCAGCAGCCCTTACAGGGGGCGTAGCACTGAAGCTTTCTTT. The chain is built from TRBV7-2 and TRBJ1-1, with 9 bases lining up with TRBD1. J gave up 4 bases and V 5 bases, and 8 bases lay outside the gene matches. The CDR3 is 15 residues long. CDR1 is SGHTA and CDR2 is FQGNSA in the germline V gene.

This clonotype is labeled medium-sized (0.01 to 0.1%). The V gene is TRBV20-1, the J gene TRBJ2-3; no clear D gene. Trimming shortened V by 4 bases and J by 6 bases, and 14 bases separated the two germline ends. The CDR3 has 13 amino acids. The germline CDR1 and CDR2 sequences are DFQATT and SNEGSKA (reference sequence). The CDR3 region has the DNA TGCAGTGCTACTCATCCCCTCGAGGATACGCAGTATTTT. Its protein product is CSATHPLEDTQYF.

The CDR3 loop is CASLGTAGGYTF. The CDR3 region has the DNA TGTGCCAGCCTCGGGACCGCCGGGGGCTACACCTTC. The rearrangement links TRBV28 to TRBJ1-2; possibly TRBD1 for D (5 bases). Trimming took off 8 bases at V and 8 bases at J, with 15 bases between the two ends. This CDR3 has 12 residues. Germline CDR1 MDHEN, CDR2 SYDVKM.